One and the same sample provided the 30 T cell receptor beta chains below, sequenced in a study of graft-versus-host responses after intestinal transplantation. These TCRs' antigens remain unknown. TCRdb's copy holds only in-frame clones and misses some; the assay was immunoSEQ multiplex PCR. This sample has about 130,000 clones, with around nine tenths found just once. Source: unstimulated CD4+ T cells sorted from spleen or lymph node cells, taken before intestinal transplant. These receptor sequences come from a human donor who received an intestinal transplant.

V usage is TRBV6-4 and J usage is TRBJ2-1; TRBD2 matches at 12 bases. This CDR3 region has 15 residues. V dropped 10 bases and J dropped 4; count of bases not matched to a gene: 8. Germline CDR1 is MRHNA and CDR2 is SNTAGT. The CDR3 DNA reads TGTGCCACACCCTATGGACTAGCGGGATACAATGAGCAGTTCTTC. Translated, it gives CATPYGLAGYNEQFF.

The chain couples TRBV27 to TRBJ2-5; D might be TRBD1 (7 bases). This CDR3 is built from 14 residues. Germline CDR1 and CDR2: MNHEY and SMNVEV (reference sequence). Trimming took off 3 bases at V and 7 bases at J, with 15 bases between the two ends. CDR3 nucleotide sequence: TGTGCCAGCAGTTTTCGCGGGACAGTGGGGACCCAGTACTTC. It encodes CASSFRGTVGTQYF.

J is TRBJ1-2 and V is TRBV30; unclear D gene. This CDR3 comprises 14 residues. V was shortened by 0 bases and J by 5 bases, with 13 bases between the two germline ends. Germline lookup yields CDR1 GTSNPN and CDR2 SVGIG (reference sequence). The CDR3 DNA is TGTGCCTGGAGTGTCCCAGGAGCGAGATATGGCTACACCTTC. This sequence encodes CAWSVPGARYGYTF.

The rearrangement joins TRBV7-2 to TRBJ1-2; 8 nucleotides line up with TRBD1. The germline V gene has CDR1 SGHTA and CDR2 FQGNSA. The V segment lost 4 bases and the J segment 5 bases; nucleotides outside the gene matches: 3. The CDR3 is 13 residues long. The CDR3 DNA reads TGTGCCAGCAGCTCTGGACAGGGTTATGGCTACACCTTC. Translating gives CASSSGQGYGYTF. The whole variable domain, remainder taken from reference TRBV7-2 and TRBJ1-2, is GAGVSQSPSNKVTEKGKDVELRCDPISGHTALYWYRQSLGQGLEFLIYFQGNSAPDKSGLPSDRFSAERTGGSVSTLTIQRTQQEDSAVYLCASSSGQGYGYTFGSGTRLTVV.

The rearrangement links TRBV6-6 to TRBJ2-3, with D hard to call. This CDR3 is 12 amino acids long. Germline CDR1 reads MNHNY; CDR2 reads SVGAGI (reference sequence). The ends were cut back, 4 bases at V and 4 bases at J, with 6 bases in the middle. In nucleotides, the CDR3 is TGTGCCAGCAGTTGGGAATCAGATACGCAGTATTTT. Translating gives CASSWESDTQYF.

The chain joins TRBV11-2 to TRBJ1-2; D perhaps matches TRBD1 (5 bases). The CDR3 has 15 residues. Trimming took off 5 bases at V and 3 bases at J, with 16 bases between the two ends. The germline V gene has CDR1 SGHAT and CDR2 FQNNGV. In DNA, the CDR3 is TGTGCCAGCAGCCCCACCGGGGCTTTTGACTATGGCTACACCTTC. It specifies CASSPTGAFDYGYTF.

J is TRBJ2-2 and V is TRBV7-2; 12 bases agree with TRBD2. The CDR3 is 15 amino acids. Trimming at V came to 5 bases and at J to 5 bases, leaving 3 bases not matched to a gene. The germline V gene encodes CDR1 SGHTA and CDR2 FQGNSA. The CDR3 region is CASSTLAGGTGELFF. CDR3 sequence (DNA): TGTGCCAGCAGCACACTAGCGGGAGGAACCGGGGAGCTGTTTTTT. Based on the CDR3 plus reference TRBV7-2 and TRBJ2-2, the full variable domain is GAGVSQSPSNKVTEKGKDVELRCDPISGHTALYWYRQSLGQGLEFLIYFQGNSAPDKSGLPSDRFSAERTGGSVSTLTIQRTQQEDSAVYLCASSTLAGGTGELFFGEGSRLTVL.

This CDR3 is CASSGAVGGFQETQYF. CDR3 bases: TGTGCCAGCAGCGGGGCGGTGGGAGGATTCCAAGAGACCCAGTACTTC. The V and J genes are TRBV5-6 and TRBJ2-5; D may be TRBD2 (6 bases). With 4 bases removed from V and 1 base from J, the gap between germline ends came to 17 bases. The CDR3 totals 16 residues. Per the germline V gene, CDR1 is SGHDT and CDR2 is YYEEEE.

The chain uses TRBV7-2 and TRBJ1-5, with a possible D match to TRBD1 (5 bases). V shed 1 base and J shed 7 bases, with 20 bases lying between them. This CDR3 is 17 amino acids long. CDR1 and CDR2 (germline): SGHTA, FQGNSA. The CDR3 coding sequence is TGTGCCAGCAGCTTAGAGGGTTGGGGGTGGGAGAACCAGCCCCAGCATTTT. Translated: CASSLEGWGWENQPQHF.

V and J are TRBV7-8 and TRBJ2-1, with 8 nucleotides matching TRBD2. After removal of 5 bases from V and 6 bases from J, the junction contained 12 bases not matched to a gene. This CDR3 comprises 16 residues. Germline V gene sequence: CDR1 SGHVS, CDR2 FQNEAQ. CDR3 sequence reads: CASSKSGTRTRNEQFF. In nucleotides, the CDR3 is TGTGCCAGCAGCAAATCCGGGACTAGGACTCGCAATGAGCAGTTCTTC.

The CDR3 nucleotides are TGTGCCAGTAGAAAATACGGGGGAAAGCAGTTCTTC. Translated: CASRKYGGKQFF. The chain uses TRBV19 and TRBJ2-1, with D perhaps TRBD2 (6 bases). V was pared by 6 bases and J by 11 bases, with 14 bases between. CDR3 length equals 12 residues. Per the germline V gene, CDR1 is LNHDA and CDR2 is SQIVND (reference sequence).

The chain employs TRBV7-3 and TRBJ2-5; D is perhaps TRBD2 (6 bases). This CDR3 comprises 15 residues. Germline V gene data show CDR1 as SGHTA and CDR2 as FQGTGA. V was clipped by 1 base and J by 4 bases, with 13 bases between them. The DNA of the CDR3 is TGTGCCAGCAGCTTAATCGGTCCTAGCGTAGAGACCCAGTACTTC. Its translation: CASSLIGPSVETQYF. Full variable domain (rest looked up from reference TRBV7-3 and TRBJ2-5): GAGVSQTPSNKVTEKGKYVELRCDPISGHTALYWYRQSLGQGPEFLIYFQGTGAADDSGLPNDRFFAVRPEGSVSTLKIQRTERGDSAVYLCASSLIGPSVETQYFGPGTRLLVL.

This clone has only one observation. V gene TRBV9 combines with J gene TRBJ2-2; 10 bases are a match to TRBD2. J gave up 2 bases and V 6 bases, and 7 bases lay outside the gene matches. The germline CDR1 and CDR2 sequences are SGDLS and YYNGEE. The CDR3 is 16 residues long. The CDR3 protein is CASTPLAGANTGELFF. CDR3 nucleotides: TGTGCCAGCACCCCCCTAGCGGGAGCTAACACCGGGGAGCTGTTTTTT.

J is TRBJ2-5 and V is TRBV4-1; D is undetermined. The V gene lost 0 bases and the J gene lost 4 bases, with 30 bases spanning the gap. CDR1 is MGHRA, CDR2 YSYEKL, per germline. CDR3 length: 21 amino acids. The CDR3 is CASSQEPPKLVTYRSRETQYF. The CDR3 region has the DNA TGCGCCAGCAGCCAAGAGCCCCCCAAATTGGTGACGTACCGCTCTCGAGAGACCCAGTACTTC.

V and J are TRBV4-1 and TRBJ2-5, with D possibly matching TRBD1 (6 bases). The V gene's germline CDR1 is MGHRA and CDR2 YSYEKL. The CDR3 runs to 15 residues. V lost 4 bases and J 3 bases, leaving 15 bases between the germline ends. The chain's CDR3 is CASSRITGFKETQYF. CDR3 coding DNA: TGCGCCAGCAGCCGAATAACAGGGTTTAAAGAGACCCAGTACTTC.

The chain uses TRBV7-9 and TRBJ1-4; the D gene is possibly TRBD1 (5 bases). Looked up from germline, CDR1 is SEHNR and CDR2 is FQNEAQ (reference sequence). The CDR3 has 14 residues. V lost 4 bases, J lost 3 bases, and 9 bases lay in between. The CDR3 region is CASSSGLANEKLFF. Here the CDR3 DNA reads TGTGCCAGCAGCTCGGGACTGGCTAATGAAAAACTGTTTTTT.

The chain employs TRBV6-5 and TRBJ2-7; 7 positions match TRBD1. This CDR3 has 15 residues. The J segment lost 3 bases and the V segment lost 5 bases, leaving 10 bases of the junction unmatched. Germline loops: CDR1 MNHEY, CDR2 SVGAGI. As DNA, the CDR3 is TGTGCCAGCAGTAGACCGACAGGGCAGGACTACGAGCAGTACTTC. This encodes CASSRPTGQDYEQYF.

The chain uses TRBV9 and TRBJ2-5, with 8 positions matching TRBD2. The length of the CDR3 is 14 residues. J lost 5 bases, V lost 0 bases, and 3 bases had no gene match. The germline CDR1 and CDR2 sequences are SGDLS and YYNGEE. CDR3: CASSVGGGRETQYF. The CDR3 DNA is TGTGCCAGCAGCGTAGGAGGCGGGAGGGAGACCCAGTACTTC. Complete variable domain (other parts from reference TRBV9 and TRBJ2-5): DSGVTQTPKHLITATGQRVTLRCSPRSGDLSVYWYQQSLDQGLQFLIQYYNGEERAKGNILERFSAQQFPDLHSELNLSSLELGDSALYFCASSVGGGRETQYFGPGTRLLVL.

The chain combines TRBV28 with TRBJ1-1; maybe TRBD1 (6 bases). Germline-derived CDR1 and CDR2 are MDHEN and SYDVKM. The CDR3 runs to 13 residues. V was trimmed by 2 bases and J by 3 bases, leaving 7 bases between them. CDR3 nucleotide sequence: TGTGCCAGCAGTTTACCAGGGGACACTGAAGCTTTCTTT. It translates to CASSLPGDTEAFF.

The CDR3 bases are TGCAGCGTTGGGCCAAATGAGCAGTTCTTC. This codes for CSVGPNEQFF. The chain has TRBV29-1 and TRBJ2-1; D gene unclear. V lost 4 bases, J lost 7 bases, and 5 bases lay in between. The CDR3 totals 10 residues. Germline V gives CDR1 SQVTM, CDR2 ANQGSEA.

V is TRBV14 and J is TRBJ1-1, with TRBD1 identical over 7 bases. The CDR3 runs to 14 residues. The germline V gene encodes CDR1 SGHDN and CDR2 FVKESK. With V trimmed by 1 base and J by 7 bases, 6 bases remained unmatched. The CDR3 DNA reads TGTGCCAGCAGCCAAGCGACAGGGATTGTTGAAGCTTTCTTT. Translating it yields CASSQATGIVEAFF.

The CDR3, as DNA: TGTGCCAGCATCTCTAGCGGGAGGGCGTGTCAGTTCTTC. Its protein is CASISSGRACQFF. The J gene is TRBJ2-1, the V gene TRBV11-3; 12 bases are shared with TRBD2. Germline V gene sequence: CDR1 SGHNT, CDR2 YENEEA. The V gene end was trimmed by 7 bases and the J gene end by 13 bases; junction bases not matched to a gene: 8. The CDR3 has 13 amino acids.

The V call is TRBV12-5, the J call TRBJ1-5, with 7 bases fitting TRBD1. The V and J ends lost 3 bases and 4 bases, in that order; junction bases with no gene match: 3. CDR3 size: 14 residues. Germline V lookup: CDR1 LGHNT, CDR2 FRNRAP. The CDR3 here is CASGLQQGNQPQHF. CDR3 in DNA: TGTGCTAGTGGTTTACAACAGGGGAATCAGCCCCAGCATTTT.

This sequence joins TRBV5-5 and TRBJ2-7; 7 bases agree with TRBD1. CDR3 length equals 14 residues. With V trimmed by 1 base and J by 2 bases, 3 bases remained unmatched. Germline CDR1 and CDR2: SGHKS and YYEKEE (reference sequence). CDR3 protein: CASSLRQGAYEQYF. CDR3 coding DNA: TGTGCCAGCAGCTTGCGCCAGGGGGCCTACGAGCAGTACTTC.

The chain uses TRBV28 and TRBJ1-4; 9 bases are a match to TRBD1. Looked up from germline, CDR1 is MDHEN and CDR2 is SYDVKM. Trimming at V came to 5 bases and at J to 5 bases, leaving 6 bases not matched to a gene. CDR3 size: 15 residues. The CDR3 DNA reads as TGTGCCAGCAGTATCCCGGGACAGGGAAATGAAAAACTGTTTTTT. Amino acids: CASSIPGQGNEKLFF.

Here the CDR3 DNA reads TGTGCCAGTTCACAGGGGGTGAACACTGAAGCTTTCTTT. Its protein product is CASSQGVNTEAFF. The gene calls are TRBV19 and TRBJ1-1; 8 nucleotides align to TRBD1. V shed 8 bases and J 0 bases; nucleotides not matched to a gene: 2. Germline V gives CDR1 LNHDA, CDR2 SQIVND (reference sequence). The CDR3 sequence is 13 residues long.

The chain carries TRBV10-3 and TRBJ2-7, with D perhaps TRBD1 (5 bases). Germline CDR1 reads ENHRY; CDR2 reads SYGVKD. The CDR3 spans 14 residues. Trimming stripped 5 bases from V and 4 bases from J, with 15 bases between. In nucleotides, the CDR3 is TGTGCCATCAGTCCTGCTTTCCAGGGATACGAGCAGTACTTC. Translated, it gives CAISPAFQGYEQYF.

V usage is TRBV5-1 and J usage is TRBJ1-4; D may be TRBD1 (5 bases). The CDR3 is 16 residues long. The V gene lost 2 bases and the J gene lost 6 bases, with 17 bases spanning the gap. Germline CDR1 reads SGHRS; CDR2 reads YFSETQ. Written as DNA, the CDR3 is TGCGCCAGCAGCTTCGGTTTTGCCAGGGAGGATGAAAAACTGTTTTTT. Translating gives CASSFGFAREDEKLFF.

This clone was observed a single time. The chain links TRBV9 to TRBJ2-2; D is unresolved. V was cut by 1 base and J by 1 base, with 8 bases left in between. Germline V gene lookup returns CDR1 SGDLS and CDR2 YYNGEE. CDR3 length: 15 amino acids. Here the CDR3 reads CASSVSLLNTGELFF. The CDR3 nucleotides are TGTGCCAGCAGCGTAAGTCTCTTGAACACCGGGGAGCTGTTTTTT.

This chain connects TRBV7-7 to TRBJ2-7; TRBD2 might be the D (6 bases). V was pared by 1 base and J by 4 bases, with 11 bases between. This CDR3 contains 14 residues. CDR1 and CDR2 (germline): SSHAT, FNYEAQ (reference sequence). CDR3 protein: CASSLEVGGYEQYF. The CDR3, as DNA: TGTGCCAGCAGCTTAGAGGTAGGAGGGTACGAGCAGTACTTC. The variable domain in full, with the rest retrieved from reference TRBV7-7 and TRBJ2-7, is GAGVSQSPRYKVTKRGQDVTLRCDPISSHATLYWYQQALGQGPEFLTYFNYEAQPDKSGLPSDRFSAERPEGSISTLTIQRTEQRDSAMYRCASSLEVGGYEQYFGPGTRLTVT.